The 2 T cell receptor beta chains below come from one sample, sequenced in a study of cytomegalovirus exposure and HLA in healthy donors. PCR used 60 Vbeta primers and 13 Jbeta primers. TCRdb keeps only in-frame clones here, not all; method: immunoSEQ multiplex PCR. The table records some 200,000 clones, approximately 84% of them present only once. Sequenced sample: PBMCs. All receptors come from a man over 45 in good health and CMV-seronegative.

J is TRBJ1-6 and V is TRBV2; 9 bases are a match to TRBD1. V shed 8 bases and J 9 bases; nucleotides not matched to a gene: 8. The CDR3 sequence is 14 residues long. Germline lookup yields CDR1 SNHLY and CDR2 FYNNEI. CDR3 coding DNA: TGTGCCAGCGGGGGGACAGGGCAGGGTTCACCCCTCCACTTT. Its translation is CASGGTGQGSPLHF.

The chain joins TRBV6-6 to TRBJ2-1; 9 positions agree with TRBD1. This CDR3 region has 14 residues. Germline V gene lookup returns CDR1 MNHNY and CDR2 SVGAGI (reference sequence). J lost 7 bases, V lost 8 bases, and 9 bases had no gene match. The CDR3 DNA follows: TGTGCCAGCCGGGACAGGGTTTTGGGTAATGAGCAGTTCTTC. The encoded protein is CASRDRVLGNEQFF.